Below are 14 T cell receptor beta chains sequenced from a single sample in a study of blood T cell repertoires in COVID-19. TCRdb's table, derived via immunoSEQ multiplex PCR, lists solely in-frame clones and lacks some. This table holds about 210,000 clones, more than 85% found once. Sequencing was carried out using peripheral blood. The receptors come from a man between 40 and 49 years old with acute or convalescent COVID-19.

The rearrangement joins TRBV5-1 to TRBJ1-2, with D possibly matching TRBD1 (5 bases). Trimming left V 2 bases short and J 5 bases short, with 7 bases between. Germline V lookup: CDR1 SGHRS, CDR2 YFSETQ. The CDR3 is 12 amino acids. Written as DNA, the CDR3 is TGCGCCAGCAGCTTAGCAGGGTATGGCTACACCTTC. It is translated as CASSLAGYGYTF.

The genes are TRBV5-8 and TRBJ2-5; 8 bases map to TRBD1. The germline gives CDR1 SGHTS, CDR2 YDEGEE. Trimming cost V 4 bases and J 0 bases; bases outside gene matches: 8. There are 16 residues in the CDR3. The CDR3 here is CASSPRTGLHQETQYF. DNA for the CDR3: TGTGCCAGCAGCCCGAGGACAGGGCTCCACCAAGAGACCCAGTACTTC.

V and J are TRBV7-9 and TRBJ2-5, with TRBD1 matching over 8 bases. The CDR3 is made up of 14 amino acids. Germline CDR1 and CDR2: SEHNR and FQNEAQ (reference sequence). Trimming cost V 5 bases and J 2 bases; bases outside gene matches: 4. The CDR3 protein is CASSPRTGQETQYF. The CDR3 DNA follows: TGTGCCAGCAGCCCCCGGACAGGGCAAGAGACCCAGTACTTC.

This chain connects TRBV2 to TRBJ1-5; D gene ambiguous. Germline loops: CDR1 SNHLY, CDR2 FYNNEI. The CDR3 loop spans 13 amino acids. Between the trimmed V and J ends, which lost 3 bases and 6 bases, there was a span of 9 bases. The CDR3 region is CASSDLGSQPQHF. CDR3 in DNA: TGTGCCAGCAGTGATCTAGGGAGTCAGCCCCAGCATTTT.

The chain couples TRBV10-3 to TRBJ2-7; 7 bases map to TRBD2. This CDR3 has 13 amino acids. The V gene's germline CDR1 is ENHRY and CDR2 SYGVKD. The V segment lost 3 bases and the J segment 3 bases; nucleotides outside the gene matches: 2. CDR3 residues: CAISEGLDYEQYF. CDR3 DNA: TGTGCCATCAGTGAAGGACTAGACTACGAGCAGTACTTC.

V gene TRBV5-1 combines with J gene TRBJ1-1; TRBD1 is a possible D gene (6 bases). Germline CDR1 and CDR2: SGHRS and YFSETQ. V lost 4 bases and J 0 bases, leaving 13 bases between the germline ends. This CDR3 region has 15 residues. CDR3 region: CASSRSQGVNTEAFF. The CDR3 bases are TGCGCCAGCAGCCGCTCACAGGGAGTGAACACTGAAGCTTTCTTT.

The CDR3 sequence: CAWSHGGAKTEAFF. CDR3 nucleotides: TGTGCCTGGAGCCACGGGGGGGCCAAAACTGAAGCTTTCTTT. The chain couples TRBV30 to TRBJ1-1; D is possibly TRBD1 (6 bases). The germline V and J ends were trimmed by 3 bases and 5 bases, with 16 bases remaining between them. The CDR3 contains 14 residues. CDR1 and CDR2 from the germline V gene are GTSNPN and SVGIG (reference sequence).

J is TRBJ2-1 and V is TRBV28; possibly TRBD1 for D (6 bases). CDR1 is MDHEN, CDR2 SYDVKM, per germline. V was trimmed by 7 bases and J by 8 bases, leaving 18 bases between them. The CDR3 has 14 residues. The CDR3 DNA reads TGTGCCAGCACCCTTCAGGGGAAGGTTTATGAGCAGTTCTTC. This translates into CASTLQGKVYEQFF.

The CDR3 DNA reads as TGTGCCAGCTCACCACCGACAGGGGGCGCGTATCAGCCCCAGCATTTT. Amino acids: CASSPPTGGAYQPQHF. The chain links TRBV18 to TRBJ1-5; 10 bases line up with TRBD1. The germline V gene encodes CDR1 KGHSH and CDR2 LQKENI. The CDR3 is 16 amino acids. V gave up 0 bases and J gave up 5 bases; unmatched junction bases: 4.

The chain has TRBV7-2 and TRBJ1-6, with TRBD1 matching 11 bases. The CDR3 extends over 16 amino acids. The J segment lost 9 bases and the V segment lost 5 bases, leaving 9 bases of the junction unmatched. Germline V CDR1 and CDR2: SGHTA, FQGNSA. The CDR3 DNA follows: TGTGCCAGCAGCCCAAGACCTGGGACAGGGGGTTCACCCCTCCACTTT. It codes for CASSPRPGTGGSPLHF.

The chain uses TRBV20-1 and TRBJ1-2, with TRBD1 matching 8 bases. Germline-derived CDR1 and CDR2 are DFQATT and SNEGSKA (reference sequence). This CDR3 has 11 residues. For the CDR3, the DNA is TGCGCTCGGACAGGGAAGGACGGCTACACCTTC. Protein sequence: CARTGKDGYTF.

The chain is built from TRBV18 and TRBJ2-6; 12 bases map to TRBD1. Germline V lookup: CDR1 KGHSH, CDR2 LQKENI. The V and J ends lost 0 bases and 3 bases, in that order; junction bases with no gene match: 6. CDR3 length: 19 amino acids. CDR3: CASSPPGTGGAFGANVLTF. The CDR3, as DNA: TGTGCCAGCTCACCACCCGGGACAGGGGGCGCTTTTGGGGCCAACGTCCTGACTTTC.

The chain uses TRBV3-1 (or the pseudogene TRBV3-2) and TRBJ1-6; D unresolved. Trimming removed 1 base at V and 8 bases at J, with 9 bases between. The germline V gene encodes CDR1 LGHDT and CDR2 YNNKEL (reference sequence). The CDR3 is made up of 14 amino acids. The CDR3 spells CASSQGEWDSPLHF. The DNA for the CDR3 is TGTGCCAGCAGCCAAGGGGAGTGGGATTCACCCCTCCACTTT.

The rearrangement joins TRBV27 to TRBJ1-2; 7 positions match TRBD1. V was clipped by 3 bases and J by 7 bases; unmatched bases: 11. The germline gives CDR1 MNHEY, CDR2 SMNVEV (reference sequence). CDR3 length: 15 amino acids. The CDR3 sequence is CASSFRGRPFGGYTF. DNA for the CDR3: TGTGCCAGCAGTTTTAGGGGGCGCCCGTTTGGTGGCTACACCTTC.